This paragraph reports one T cell receptor (beta chain). Sequencing was performed with immunoSEQ multiplex PCR; in TCRdb, only in-frame clones are kept and a portion is missing. The sample has about 2.3 million clones; 80% to 95% are singletons. This sample was included in a study of shared clonotypes between healthy human individuals. Study-level information: Three CD4 naive, three CD4 memory, two CD8 naive and one CD8 memory plate were used per donor.

The CDR3 is made up of 15 amino acids. Germline V gene lookup returns CDR1 SGHAT and CDR2 FQNNGV. Every one of the donors was a Caucasian adult that lived in Nashville, Tennessee. The rearrangement links TRBV11-2 to TRBJ2-5; TRBD2 matches at 7 bases. The tail of the sequence fits TRBJ2-7 better, so the J call may be wrong. The specimen sequenced was naive CD4+ T cells from PBMCs. Subset given: CD45RA+ positively selected. The source is a man between 18 and 29 years old in good health. Some clones in this sample may be carry-over from other donors' samples. The CDR3 sequence: CASSPARGTSYEQYF. As DNA, the CDR3 is TGTGCCAGCAGCCCCGCGCGGGGGACGTCCTACGAGCAGTACTTC.